This T cell receptor beta chain was profiled in a study of blood T cell repertoires in COVID-19. Whole-study context: COVID-19 samples collected from the United States, Italy and Spain covered acute and convalescent phases. T cells, B-cell-depleted T cells, or PBMCs supplied cDNA or gDNA.

The V end lost 5 bases, the J end lost 8 bases, and 13 bases lay between the germline ends. This CDR3 comprises 13 residues. Germline V gene lookup returns CDR1 MNHEY and CDR2 SMNVEV (reference sequence). A Seattle source enrolled patients during active infection and followed them longitudinally. Per the original data handling: Estimated nucleated cell counts came from reference gene primer amplification. Using immunoSEQ multiplex PCR, the repertoire was profiled, and TCRdb retains in-frame clones only, with some absent. Clonal size and the V and J genes are those of that table, whereas D and trimming came from the DNA. In the table there are tens of thousands of clones, roughly 89% of which are singletons.

The sequenced sample consisted of peripheral blood. This receptor was taken from a middle-aged man with COVID-19, enrolled during active disease. This chain connects TRBV27 to TRBJ2-1; D might be TRBD1 (5 bases). For the CDR3, the DNA is TGTGCCAGCAGTAACAGGCTTAAGGATGAGCAGTTCTTC. This sequence encodes CASSNRLKDEQFF.